This T cell receptor (beta chain) was captured by sequencing in a study of memory CD4+ T cells and cytomegalovirus serostatus. Overall study: Of the healthy Belgian adults, 9 were CMV seropositive and 20 to 25 seronegative.

Study results and limitations: Suggested: most of the CMV-linked TCR signature lies in CD4+ memory cells. Each of roughly 65 CMV-associated TCRbeta sequences occurred in one to five individuals.

V lost 6 bases and J 0 bases, leaving 12 bases between the germline ends. The CDR3 has 14 amino acids. Germline CDR1 is SNHLY and CDR2 is FYNNEI. The sort gate was single viable CD3+CD4+CD8-CD45RO+ cells for memory CD4+ T cells. CMV serostatus came from serum IgG against pp150, pp28, p38, p52. Comments on this clone: What it binds is not known.

TCRdb keeps only in-frame clones here, not all; method: immunoSEQ multiplex PCR. Found here are approximately 65,000 clones, around 77% of them singletons; the top ten hold around 0.81%. The receptor was isolated from an adult in good health and CMV-seronegative. V gene TRBV2 combines with J gene TRBJ2-7; no reliable D call. The sequencing input was memory CD4+ T cells from blood. The CDR3 sequence: CASRGDTYSYEQYF. The DNA of the CDR3 is TGTGCCAGCAGGGGTGACACATACTCCTACGAGCAGTACTTC.